These 31 T cell receptor beta chains were all obtained from the same sample, sequenced in a study of T cells after yellow fever vaccination. Each CDR3 protein gets one entry after TCRdb re-called the 5' RACE reads with MiXCR. The repertoire includes about 500,000 distinct CDR3 sequences, around a sixth of them detected once, and 17% sits in the top ten. The material was PBMCs, obtained 5 days after the first yellow fever vaccination. All receptors derive from a man aged 18 to 35 who received the YFV17D yellow fever vaccine.

In its sample, this clonotype was seen a few times. This chain joins TRBV6-1 and TRBJ2-7; weak D call: TRBD2 (6 bases). The CDR3 contains 13 residues. Germline CDR1 MNHNS, CDR2 SASEGT. V dropped 8 bases and J dropped 6 bases, with 17 bases sitting between them. The CDR3 DNA follows: TGTGCCAGCCGATGGACGGGGGAAGGCGAGCAGTACTTC. Its protein is CASRWTGEGEQYF.

This clonotype was counted ten times or more. V gene TRBV20-1 combines with J gene TRBJ2-1; D is possibly TRBD2 (5 bases). The CDR3 length is 13 residues. V shed 6 bases and J shed 11 bases, with 20 bases lying between them. Germline CDR1 DFQATT, CDR2 SNEGSKA (reference sequence). The CDR3 protein is CSAPPGSSLQQFF. CDR3 in DNA: TGCAGTGCCCCCCCGGGGAGCTCCCTTCAGCAGTTCTTC.

This chain uses TRBV20-1 with TRBJ2-4; D may correspond to TRBD1 or TRBD2 (6 bases each). Germline V CDR1 and CDR2: DFQATT, SNEGSKA (reference sequence). Trimming took off 0 bases at V and 8 bases at J, with 14 bases between the two ends. This CDR3 is 14 amino acids long. Written as DNA, the CDR3 is TGCAGTGCTAGAGATTCGGCAGGGGAGGACATTCAGTACTTC. It translates to CSARDSAGEDIQYF.

This clonotype was recorded a few times. The chain has TRBV6-1 and TRBJ1-5; TRBD1 matches 8 bases. Trimming removed 2 bases from V and 7 bases from J; junction bases left unmatched: 1. The CDR3 is 13 amino acids. CDR1 MNHNS and CDR2 SASEGT come from the germline V gene. The CDR3 DNA is TGTGCCAGCAGTGAACAGGGGGCACAGCCCCAGCATTTT. Amino acid sequence: CASSEQGAQPQHF.

This clonotype occurred a few times. The chain joins TRBV20-1 to TRBJ2-5; D is unclear. CDR1 and CDR2 (germline): DFQATT, SNEGSKA (reference sequence). CDR3 length: 14 residues. The ends were cut back, 1 base at V and 4 bases at J, with 13 bases in the middle. In DNA form, the CDR3 reads TGCAGTGCTAGAGTCGGGTGGATGGGAGAGACCCAGTACTTC. Translated, it gives CSARVGWMGETQYF.

This clonotype appeared a few times. This chain joins TRBV5-5 and TRBJ2-2; D is uncertain. V was cut by 5 bases and J by 6 bases, with 11 bases left in between. The CDR3 contains 13 residues. The germline V gene has CDR1 SGHKS and CDR2 YYEKEE (reference sequence). The CDR3 loop is CASSLDIPGELFF. The CDR3 DNA reads TGTGCCAGCAGTTTAGACATTCCCGGGGAGCTGTTTTTT.

This clonotype has only a few counts. The genes are TRBV6-6 and TRBJ1-4; 7 nucleotides match TRBD1. Germline CDR1 MNHNY, CDR2 SVGAGI (reference sequence). V lost 7 bases to trimming and J lost 8 bases; unmatched junction nucleotides: 7. CDR3 size: 13 residues. CDR3 in DNA: TGTGCCAGCACCGACAGGGCGGGCGAAAAACTGTTTTTT. Protein sequence: CASTDRAGEKLFF.

This chain joins TRBV19 and TRBJ1-1; D possibly corresponds to TRBD1 (6 bases). Per germline, CDR1 LNHDA and CDR2 SQIVND (reference sequence). The CDR3 runs to 15 residues. V lost 3 bases, J lost 0 bases, and 11 bases lay in between. CDR3: CASSIRSGVNTEAFF. The CDR3 DNA is TGTGCCAGTAGTATTCGGTCAGGGGTGAACACTGAAGCTTTCTTT.

J is TRBJ1-4 and V is TRBV4-1; no definite D call. CDR3 length: 13 residues. CDR1 is MGHRA, CDR2 YSYEKL, per germline. The V end lost 0 bases, the J end lost 8 bases, and 7 bases lay between the germline ends. CDR3 bases: TGCGCCAGCAGCCAAGATATCGAGGAAAAACTGTTTTTT. Residues: CASSQDIEEKLFF.

This chain connects TRBV6-1 to TRBJ1-6; 10 positions match TRBD1. V was pared by 5 bases and J by 7 bases, with 5 bases of the junction left unmatched. This CDR3 has 15 residues. The V gene's germline CDR1 is MNHNS and CDR2 SASEGT. In nucleotides, the CDR3 is TGTGCCAGCAGTAGACAGGGGGCAGAGAATTCACCCCTCCACTTT. This translates into CASSRQGAENSPLHF.

This clonotype was detected ten times or more. This chain connects TRBV6-2 or TRBV6-3 to TRBJ2-5; a possible D gene is TRBD2 (6 bases). Between the trimmed V and J ends, which lost 3 bases and 5 bases, there was a span of 7 bases. Germline CDR1 is MNHEY and CDR2 is SVGEGT. The CDR3 sequence is 12 residues long. CDR3: CASSYGGETQYF. Written as DNA, the CDR3 is TGTGCCAGCAGTTATGGGGGGGAGACCCAGTACTTC.

This clonotype has only a few counts. This chain joins TRBV27 and TRBJ1-1, with D unclear. This CDR3 region has 14 residues. Germline loops: CDR1 MNHEY, CDR2 SMNVEV (reference sequence). The V end was cut by 2 bases, the J end by 0 bases, with 7 bases between. The CDR3 here is CASSLHWMNTEAFF. DNA of the CDR3: TGTGCCAGCAGTTTACATTGGATGAACACTGAAGCTTTCTTT.

This clonotype was seen a handful of times. This chain uses TRBV6-1 with TRBJ2-5, with TRBD2 matching over 13 bases. J gave up 2 bases and V 6 bases, and 6 bases lay outside the gene matches. Looked up from germline, CDR1 is MNHNS and CDR2 is SASEGT. The CDR3 runs to 16 residues. CDR3: CASRPTTSGGQETQYF. CDR3 sequence (DNA): TGTGCCAGCAGACCGACGACTAGCGGGGGGCAAGAGACCCAGTACTTC.

The table lists this clonotype with a few counts. J is TRBJ2-7 and V is TRBV10-3; the match to TRBD2 covers 11 bases. The germline gives CDR1 ENHRY, CDR2 SYGVKD. Losses at the gene ends were 5 bases for V and 4 bases for J; bases not matched to a gene: 7. The CDR3 is 15 residues long. CDR3: CAISRSGGAVYEQYF. CDR3 sequence (DNA): TGTGCCATCAGTCGTAGCGGGGGGGCTGTGTACGAGCAGTACTTC.

The rearrangement joins TRBV4-3 to TRBJ1-2; D is unclear. V was shortened by 0 bases and J by 4 bases, with 18 bases between the two germline ends. The CDR3 loop spans 17 amino acids. Germline CDR1 and CDR2: LGHNA and YSLEER. CDR3 bases: TGCGCCAGCAGCCAAGATTTTCGACGCGATTTCTCCTATGGCTACACCTTC. Translating it yields CASSQDFRRDFSYGYTF.

The chain is built from TRBV5-1 and TRBJ2-7, with TRBD1 as a possible D gene (5 bases). V was pared by 5 bases and J by 0 bases, with 18 bases between. This CDR3 contains 16 residues. The germline V gene encodes CDR1 SGHRS and CDR2 YFSETQ. The CDR3 coding sequence is TGCGCCAGCAGACCGACCAACGACAGACCCTCCTACGAGCAGTACTTC. Protein sequence: CASRPTNDRPSYEQYF.

This clonotype came up a few times. The chain employs TRBV5-1 and TRBJ2-1; D unresolved. The CDR3 is 17 amino acids. CDR1 and CDR2 from the germline V gene are SGHRS and YFSETQ. Trimming pared 0 bases from V and 2 bases from J, leaving 15 bases between. The chain's CDR3 is CASSLVLGLEAYNEQFF. CDR3 nucleotide sequence: TGCGCCAGCAGCTTGGTCCTGGGTCTAGAGGCCTACAATGAGCAGTTCTTC.

The chain is built from TRBV20-1 and TRBJ1-5, with D possibly being TRBD1 (5 bases). Germline V gene data show CDR1 as DFQATT and CDR2 as SNEGSKA (reference sequence). V lost 7 bases, J lost 9 bases, and 16 bases lay in between. The CDR3 runs to 12 residues. The CDR3 protein is CSGWDLAPPQHF. In DNA form, the CDR3 reads TGCAGTGGCTGGGACCTTGCCCCGCCCCAGCATTTT.

The chain couples TRBV4-1 to TRBJ2-4; no clear D gene. Trimming removed 1 base from V and 6 bases from J, with 10 bases in between. This CDR3 has 14 residues. Germline lookup yields CDR1 MGHRA and CDR2 YSYEKL. The chain's CDR3 is CASSQGWWGNIQYF. The CDR3 bases are TGCGCCAGCAGCCAAGGATGGTGGGGAAACATTCAGTACTTC.

This clonotype turned up a few times. The chain carries TRBV7-3 and TRBJ2-3; D call uncertain. Germline CDR1 SGHTA, CDR2 FQGTGA. The CDR3 covers 12 residues. V was clipped by 3 bases and J by 5 bases, with 6 bases between them. The CDR3 coding sequence is TGTGCCAGCAGCTTTAACGGAGATACGCAGTATTTT. Protein sequence: CASSFNGDTQYF.

The gene calls are TRBV20-1 and TRBJ2-3; D unresolved. The CDR3 is 13 residues long. Germline V gene lookup returns CDR1 DFQATT and CDR2 SNEGSKA (reference sequence). V was pared by 2 bases and J by 0 bases, with 6 bases between. This chain's CDR3 is CSARTPSTDTQYF. The CDR3 coding sequence is TGCAGTGCTAGAACCCCTAGCACAGATACGCAGTATTTT.

This clonotype was counted a few times. The rearrangement joins TRBV6-5 to TRBJ2-6; tentatively, D is TRBD1 (5 bases). The CDR3 totals 15 residues. Germline V CDR1 and CDR2: MNHEY, SVGAGI. V was trimmed by 2 bases and J by 2 bases, leaving 7 bases between them. The CDR3 sequence is CASSYLGPGANVLTF. The CDR3 bases are TGTGCCAGCAGTTACCTGGGGCCTGGGGCCAACGTCCTGACTTTC.

The chain couples TRBV20-1 to TRBJ2-2; the match to TRBD1 covers 7 bases. Germline values: CDR1 DFQATT, CDR2 SNEGSKA (reference sequence). The CDR3 runs to 14 residues. J lost 4 bases, V lost 6 bases, and 8 bases had no gene match. CDR3 DNA: TGCAGTGCACCAGGACAGGTTGGCACCGGGGAGCTGTTTTTT. Translation gives CSAPGQVGTGELFF.

The table lists this clonotype with a few counts. This chain joins TRBV29-1 and TRBJ2-1; D call uncertain. V was cut by 3 bases and J by 10 bases, with 10 bases left in between. Germline V CDR1 and CDR2: SQVTM, ANQGSEA. CDR3 length: 11 residues. CDR3 in amino acids: CSVDTTWEQFF. CDR3 sequence (DNA): TGCAGCGTTGATACTACTTGGGAGCAGTTCTTC.

The chain recombines TRBV6-1 with TRBJ1-6, with 10 bases lining up with TRBD1. Germline V CDR1 and CDR2: MNHNS, SASEGT. The trim removed 5 bases at V and 7 bases at J, leaving 5 bases unmatched. This CDR3 is built from 15 residues. The CDR3 bases are TGTGCCAGCAGTCGGACAGGGGGTTGGAATTCACCCCTCCACTTT. Amino acids: CASSRTGGWNSPLHF.

The table lists this clonotype with a few counts. This chain joins TRBV5-1 and TRBJ2-3, with a tentative D call TRBD1 (5 bases). The CDR3 covers 15 residues. Trimming shortened V by 7 bases and J by 2 bases, and 17 bases separated the two germline ends. Germline V gene sequence: CDR1 SGHRS, CDR2 YFSETQ. CDR3 residues: CASRAGSQATDTQYF. The CDR3 region has the DNA TGCGCCAGCCGGGCAGGATCACAGGCCACAGATACGCAGTATTTT. The entire variable domain, with the rest obtained from reference TRBV5-1 and TRBJ2-3, is as follows: KAGVTQTPRYLIKTRGQQVTLSCSPISGHRSVSWYQQTPGQGLQFLFEYFSETQRNKGNFPGRFSGRQFSNSRSEMNVSTLELGDSALYLCASRAGSQATDTQYFGPGTRLTVL.

The chain employs TRBV20-1 and TRBJ1-6; weak D call: TRBD1 (5 bases). Trimming stripped 3 bases from V and 0 bases from J, with 9 bases between. The CDR3 sequence is 15 residues long. Looked up from germline, CDR1 is DFQATT and CDR2 is SNEGSKA (reference sequence). Here the CDR3 DNA reads TGCAGTGCTAGGCCCGGGGGCTCCTATAATTCACCCCTCCACTTT. It yields the protein CSARPGGSYNSPLHF.

V usage is TRBV5-1 and J usage is TRBJ2-5; 7 nucleotides agree with TRBD1. The CDR3 contains 14 residues. Unmatched junction bases numbered 3, after V lost 1 base and J lost 3 bases. In germline, CDR1 is SGHRS, CDR2 YFSETQ. The CDR3 loop reads CASSLQGVEETQYF. The CDR3 DNA reads as TGCGCCAGCAGCTTGCAGGGGGTCGAAGAGACCCAGTACTTC.

V and J are TRBV11-2 and TRBJ2-3; TRBD1 aligns across 11 bases. The V and J ends lost 6 bases and 3 bases, in that order; junction bases with no gene match: 8. CDR3 size: 16 residues. Germline V gives CDR1 SGHAT, CDR2 FQNNGV. The CDR3: CASSHGQGAVTDTQYF. CDR3 bases: TGTGCCAGCAGTCACGGACAGGGGGCTGTGACAGATACGCAGTATTTT. The full variable domain, in which reference TRBV11-2 and TRBJ2-3 provide the parts outside the CDR3, is EAGVAQSPRYKIIEKRQSVAFWCNPISGHATLYWYQQILGQGPKLLIQFQNNGVVDDSQLPKDRFSAERLKGVDSTLKIQPAKLEDSAVYLCASSHGQGAVTDTQYFGPGTRLTVL.

This clonotype has only a few counts. The chain is built from TRBV4-3 and TRBJ2-1, with D possibly TRBD1 on 6 matching bases. V was clipped by 6 bases and J by 4 bases, with 19 bases between them. The length of the CDR3 is 16 residues. The germline gives CDR1 LGHNA, CDR2 YSLEER. The CDR3 nucleotides are TGCGCCAGCAGACCCGTACGGGGAGACAGGTACAATGAGCAGTTCTTC. Translating it yields CASRPVRGDRYNEQFF.

This clonotype was seen a few times. The rearrangement links TRBV6-1 to TRBJ1-5; possibly TRBD1 for D (6 bases). The CDR3 contains 13 residues. Germline V CDR1 and CDR2: MNHNS, SASEGT. The V and J ends lost 7 bases and 8 bases respectively, with 15 bases between them. In nucleotides, the CDR3 is TGTGCCAGCACCGAGGGGGGCGGGGAGCCCCAGCATTTT. Residues: CASTEGGGEPQHF.